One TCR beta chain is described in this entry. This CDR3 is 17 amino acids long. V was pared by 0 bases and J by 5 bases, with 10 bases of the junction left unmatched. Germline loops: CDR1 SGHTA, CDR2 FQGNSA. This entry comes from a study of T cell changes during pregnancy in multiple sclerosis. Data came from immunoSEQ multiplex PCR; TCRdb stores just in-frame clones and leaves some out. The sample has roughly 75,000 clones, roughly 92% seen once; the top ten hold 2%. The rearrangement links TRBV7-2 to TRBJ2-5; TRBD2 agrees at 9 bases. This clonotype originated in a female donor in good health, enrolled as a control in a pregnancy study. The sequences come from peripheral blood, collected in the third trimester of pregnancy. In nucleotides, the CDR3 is TGTGCCAGCAGCTTAGCGCGTGCGGGGGGGCCCGGGGAGACCCAGTACTTC. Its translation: CASSLARAGGPGETQYF.